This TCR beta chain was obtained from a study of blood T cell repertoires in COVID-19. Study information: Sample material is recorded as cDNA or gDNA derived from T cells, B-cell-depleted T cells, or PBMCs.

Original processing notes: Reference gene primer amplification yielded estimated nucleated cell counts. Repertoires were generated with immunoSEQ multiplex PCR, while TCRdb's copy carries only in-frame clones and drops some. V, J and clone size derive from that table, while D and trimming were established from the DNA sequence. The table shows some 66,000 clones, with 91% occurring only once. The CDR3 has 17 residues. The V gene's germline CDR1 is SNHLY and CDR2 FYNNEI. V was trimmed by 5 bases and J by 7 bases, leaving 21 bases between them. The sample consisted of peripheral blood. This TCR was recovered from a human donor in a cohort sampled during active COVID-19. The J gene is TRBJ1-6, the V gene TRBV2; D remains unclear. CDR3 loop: CASSPRGPGLGNSPLHF. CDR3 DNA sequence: TGTGCCAGCAGTCCCCGTGGCCCAGGACTAGGAAATTCACCCCTCCACTTT.